This TCR beta chain was sequenced during a study of identical twins. Study results and limitations: Models underestimated TCR alpha sharing (out-of-frame) in monozygotic twins. Conclusions came from cross-sectional statistical analysis, not from following the same donors.

V trimming: 6 bases; J trimming: 16 bases; junction bases outside the gene matches: 12. This CDR3 spans 14 amino acids. Per germline, CDR1 MNHEY and CDR2 SMNVEV (reference sequence). TCRdb independently ran MiXCR on the 5' RACE reads; one entry per CDR3 protein. The table has 400,000 to 600,000 distinct CDR3 sequences, around 20% seen once. Notes on this clonotype: Its antigen is unknown.

This same sample was also taken into another study, of yellow fever vaccine responses in identical twins. As that report states: Each twin's T cell response to the vaccine was reported to look partly convergent and partly personalized.

V and J are TRBV27 and TRBJ2-4; 13 nucleotides match TRBD2. This sequence was found in a young woman in good health. Sequenced: CD4+ T cells sorted from blood. In DNA, the CDR3 is TGTGCCAGCAGCCCTGGGACTAGCGGGATTGGTAGTTACTTC. Translation gives CASSPGTSGIGSYF.